A single sample is the source of the 21 T cell receptor beta chains below, sequenced in a study of spatial heterogeneity in lung cancer. Time point in this sample: blood at routine non-recurrence follow-up after resection. Unsorted whole RNA from tumor, nontumor lung or frozen PBMC underwent sequencing. TCRdb re-called the 5' RACE reads through MiXCR, storing one row per CDR3 protein. The sample lists 25,000 or so distinct CDR3 sequences, around 6% occurring once. This specimen consisted of PBMCs, obtained at follow-up. The receptors come from a male donor with early-stage non-small cell lung cancer.

This clonotype was picked up many times. This chain uses TRBV5-1 with TRBJ2-1, with 11 bases that match TRBD2. This CDR3 comprises 14 residues. J gave up 0 bases and V 7 bases, and 0 bases lay outside the gene matches. CDR1 SGHRS and CDR2 YFSETQ come from the germline V gene. CDR3 protein: CASLAGGSYNEQFF. CDR3 bases: TGCGCCAGCCTAGCGGGGGGCTCCTACAATGAGCAGTTCTTC.

This clonotype was seen at least ten times. This chain uses TRBV6-2 or TRBV6-3 with TRBJ2-3, with TRBD2 identical over 8 bases. The CDR3 runs 15 residues. Trimming at V came to 4 bases and at J to 4 bases, leaving 7 bases not matched to a gene. Germline assignment: CDR1 MNHEY and CDR2 SVGEGT. The CDR3: CASSFQAGVSDTQYF. CDR3 sequence (DNA): TGTGCCAGCAGTTTTCAAGCGGGAGTCTCAGATACGCAGTATTTT.

CDR3 sequence reads: CASSLGEGSSYNEQFF. The CDR3, as DNA: TGTGCCAGCAGCTTAGGGGAAGGGAGCTCCTACAATGAGCAGTTCTTC. This chain links TRBV11-3 with TRBJ2-1, with a possible D match to TRBD2 (5 bases). Trimming removed 1 base at V and 0 bases at J, with 10 bases between. The CDR3 sequence is 16 residues long. Per the germline V gene, CDR1 is SGHNT and CDR2 is YENEEA.

V is TRBV20-1 and J is TRBJ2-1; no clear D gene. Trimming removed 0 bases from V and 6 bases from J, with 6 bases in between. The germline gives CDR1 DFQATT, CDR2 SNEGSKA (reference sequence). The CDR3 spans 12 residues. CDR3 DNA: TGCAGTGCTAGAGACAGACTCAATGAGCAGTTCTTC. This translates into CSARDRLNEQFF.

Ten or more counts support this clonotype. This chain uses TRBV7-8 with TRBJ2-1; 8 bases are a match to TRBD2. The CDR3 sequence is 15 residues long. Germline V lookup: CDR1 SGHVS, CDR2 FQNEAQ. V lost 3 bases to trimming and J lost 5 bases; unmatched junction nucleotides: 6. The CDR3 loop reads CASSFLAGGDNEQFF. The CDR3 nucleotides read TGTGCCAGCAGCTTTCTAGCGGGTGGAGACAATGAGCAGTTCTTC.

In its sample, this clonotype was seen a few times. The rearrangement uses TRBV10-3 and TRBJ1-1; the D gene is possibly TRBD1 (5 bases). The CDR3 extends over 14 amino acids. The germline V and J ends were trimmed by 0 bases and 2 bases, with 7 bases remaining between them. The germline V gene has CDR1 ENHRY and CDR2 SYGVKD. This chain's CDR3 is CAISESQGNTEAFF. CDR3 coding DNA: TGTGCCATCAGTGAGTCGCAGGGAAACACTGAAGCTTTCTTT.

This clonotype has ten or more counts. The V gene is TRBV18, the J gene TRBJ2-5; 7 nucleotides align to TRBD1. This CDR3 is 15 amino acids long. The J segment lost 2 bases and the V segment lost 5 bases, leaving 8 bases of the junction unmatched. Germline CDR1 and CDR2: KGHSH and LQKENI. In DNA form, the CDR3 reads TGTGCCAGCTCATCTCGGACAGGCCTACAAGAGACCCAGTACTTC. It encodes CASSSRTGLQETQYF.

This clonotype occurred a few times. V usage is TRBV7-2 and J usage is TRBJ1-4, with D maybe TRBD1 (5 bases). There are 15 residues in the CDR3. Between the trimmed V and J ends, which lost 5 bases and 5 bases, there was a span of 15 bases. CDR1 is SGHTA, CDR2 FQGNSA, per germline. CDR3 residues: CASSLQGTENEKLFF. The CDR3 coding sequence is TGTGCCAGCAGCCTCCAAGGGACGGAGAATGAAAAACTGTTTTTT. Complete variable domain (other parts from reference TRBV7-2 and TRBJ1-4): GAGVSQSPSNKVTEKGKDVELRCDPISGHTALYWYRQSLGQGLEFLIYFQGNSAPDKSGLPSDRFSAERTGGSVSTLTIQRTQQEDSAVYLCASSLQGTENEKLFFGSGTQLSVL.

At least ten counts were recorded for this clonotype. The rearrangement links TRBV6-1 to TRBJ1-5; a possible D gene is TRBD1 (6 bases). Trimming took off 1 base at V and 6 bases at J, with 10 bases between the two ends. Looked up from germline, CDR1 is MNHNS and CDR2 is SASEGT. The CDR3 is made up of 14 amino acids. This chain's CDR3 is CASSEEGGPQPQHF. The CDR3, as DNA: TGTGCCAGCAGTGAAGAAGGGGGGCCTCAGCCCCAGCATTTT.

As for this clonotype: A much larger clone differs from this one at a single base, so this may be a read error. V gene TRBV5-4 combines with J gene TRBJ2-2; no clear D. The CDR3 runs to 16 residues. Germline V gives CDR1 SGHNT, CDR2 YYREEE (reference sequence). V shed 4 bases and J shed 5 bases, with 18 bases lying between them. CDR3 amino acids: CASSAPDWAETGELFF. The CDR3 DNA is TGTGCCAGCAGCGCTCCAGACTGGGCGGAGACCGGGGAGCTGTTTTTT. The variable domain in full, completed from reference TRBV5-4 and TRBJ2-2, reads ETGVTQSPTHLIKTRGQQVTLRCSSQSGHNTVSWYQQALGQGPQFIFQYYREEENGRGNFPPRFSGLQFPNYSSELNVNALELDDSALYLCASSAPDWAETGELFFGEGSRLTVL.

The rearrangement joins TRBV18 to TRBJ2-7; TRBD1 or TRBD2 may be the D gene (5 bases each). Germline CDR1 and CDR2: KGHSH and LQKENI. Trimming pared 1 base from V and 7 bases from J, leaving 14 bases between. The CDR3 length is 14 residues. CDR3 DNA sequence: TGTGCCAGCTCACCACAGCTGGGGACGAGTGAGCAGTACGTC. It codes for CASSPQLGTSEQYV.

This clonotype was seen more than once but under ten times. V gene TRBV7-2 combines with J gene TRBJ2-1; TRBD1 aligns across 11 bases. CDR1 is SGHTA and CDR2 is FQGNSA in the germline V gene. V lost 2 bases to trimming and J lost 4 bases; unmatched junction nucleotides: 4. The CDR3 extends over 16 amino acids. The CDR3 sequence: CASSLTRDRGYNEQFF. CDR3 nucleotide sequence: TGTGCCAGCAGCTTAACTCGGGACAGGGGGTACAATGAGCAGTTCTTC.

Sample share makes this clonotype medium-sized. This chain uses TRBV29-1 with TRBJ2-1; D unclear. The germline V gene has CDR1 SQVTM and CDR2 ANQGSEA. Trimming shortened V by 8 bases and J by 12 bases, and 23 bases separated the two germline ends. There are 13 residues in the CDR3. In nucleotides, the CDR3 is TGCAGCTCCACCCCCGGTGCAGACGAAGGGCAGTTCTTC. It translates to CSSTPGADEGQFF.

This clonotype was detected ten times or more. The J gene is TRBJ2-3, the V gene TRBV7-6; the D gene is possibly TRBD2 (5 bases). The CDR3 totals 15 residues. The germline V and J ends were trimmed by 0 bases and 2 bases, with 9 bases remaining between them. The germline V gene encodes CDR1 SGHVS and CDR2 FNYEAQ. DNA of the CDR3: TGTGCCAGCAGCTTAGCGGGGAGAGACACAGATACGCAGTATTTT. Translated, it gives CASSLAGRDTDTQYF.

At least ten counts were recorded for this clonotype. This chain connects TRBV20-1 to TRBJ2-3; 10 bases fit TRBD2. This CDR3 spans 14 amino acids. The J segment lost 4 bases and the V segment lost 0 bases, leaving 1 base of the junction unmatched. CDR1 DFQATT and CDR2 SNEGSKA come from the germline V gene (reference sequence). CDR3 region: CSAREAGGPDTQYF. The CDR3 coding sequence is TGCAGTGCTAGAGAAGCGGGAGGGCCAGATACGCAGTATTTT.

This clonotype is medium-sized by share. The CDR3 region is CASKASMGRYYNEQFF. The CDR3 nucleotides are TGTGCCAGCAAGGCCTCAATGGGTCGTTACTACAATGAGCAGTTCTTC. The genes are TRBV27 and TRBJ2-1; no clear D. Germline V gene lookup returns CDR1 MNHEY and CDR2 SMNVEV (reference sequence). With 7 bases removed from V and 3 bases from J, the gap between germline ends came to 19 bases. The CDR3 length is 16 residues.

V is TRBV5-6 and J is TRBJ2-5; 9 nucleotides match TRBD1. V shed 0 bases and J 5 bases; nucleotides not matched to a gene: 5. The length of the CDR3 is 15 residues. The germline V gene encodes CDR1 SGHDT and CDR2 YYEEEE. This CDR3 reads CASSLANRGRETQYF. In DNA, the CDR3 is TGTGCCAGCAGCTTGGCCAACAGGGGGCGGGAGACCCAGTACTTC.

This clonotype was observed many times. The chain combines TRBV9 with TRBJ1-4, with 9 bases that match TRBD1. Per the germline V gene, CDR1 is SGDLS and CDR2 is YYNGEE. The CDR3 is made up of 16 amino acids. The J segment lost 2 bases and the V segment lost 0 bases, leaving 2 bases of the junction unmatched. The CDR3 loop is CASSVGGTGTNEKLFF. In DNA, the CDR3 is TGTGCCAGCAGCGTAGGGGGGACAGGGACTAATGAAAAACTGTTTTTT.

This clonotype has at least ten counts. The chain has TRBV25-1 and TRBJ2-5, with 11 bases matching TRBD2. This CDR3 is built from 16 residues. Germline V gives CDR1 MGHDK, CDR2 SYGVNS. The junction had 5 bases not matched to a gene; V was cut back by 1 base and J by 4 bases. The CDR3 protein is CASSESVAGGRETQYF. CDR3 DNA sequence: TGTGCCAGCAGTGAATCGGTAGCGGGGGGGCGAGAGACCCAGTACTTC.

This clonotype came up many times. The V call is TRBV10-3, the J call TRBJ1-1; maybe TRBD1 (5 bases). This CDR3 is built from 15 residues. Trimming pared 7 bases from V and 3 bases from J, leaving 18 bases between. CDR1 is ENHRY, CDR2 SYGVKD, per germline. The CDR3 reads CAITSRGAGDTEAFF. The CDR3 nucleotides are TGTGCCATCACGTCGAGGGGAGCGGGGGACACTGAAGCTTTCTTT.

With regard to this clonotype: This may come from a read error, since a much larger clone is one base off. The chain uses TRBV7-2 and TRBJ2-3; possible D gene TRBD2, 6 bases. The CDR3 covers 13 residues. The germline V gene encodes CDR1 SGHTA and CDR2 FQGNSA. V gave up 6 bases and J gave up 7 bases, with 14 bases separating them. Here the CDR3 reads CASSLKLAYTQYF. CDR3 nucleotides: TGTGCCAGCAGTCTAAAACTAGCATATACGCAGTATTTT.